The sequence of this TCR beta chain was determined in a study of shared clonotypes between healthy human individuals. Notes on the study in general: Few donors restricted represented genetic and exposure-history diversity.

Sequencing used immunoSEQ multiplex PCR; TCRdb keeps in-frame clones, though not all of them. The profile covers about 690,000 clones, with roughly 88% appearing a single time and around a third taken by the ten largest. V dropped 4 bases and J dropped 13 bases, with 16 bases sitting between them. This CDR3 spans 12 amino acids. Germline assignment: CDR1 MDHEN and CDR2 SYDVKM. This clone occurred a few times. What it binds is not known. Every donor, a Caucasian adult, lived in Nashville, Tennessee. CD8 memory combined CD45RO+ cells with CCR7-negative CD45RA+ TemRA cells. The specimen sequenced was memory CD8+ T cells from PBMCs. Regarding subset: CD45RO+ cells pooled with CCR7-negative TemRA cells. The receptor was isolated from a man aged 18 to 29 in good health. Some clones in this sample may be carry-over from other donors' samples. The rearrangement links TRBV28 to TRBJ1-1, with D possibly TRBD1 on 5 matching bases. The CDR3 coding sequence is TGTGCCAGCAGTTATGCGCCAGGGAAGGGTTTCTTT. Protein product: CASSYAPGKGFF.